These 15 T cell receptor beta chains share one sample of origin, sequenced in a study of cytotoxic CD8 clonotypes in ibrutinib-treated CLL. Sequencing was performed with immunoSEQ multiplex PCR; in TCRdb, only in-frame clones are kept and a portion is missing. The sample lists roughly 150,000 clones, roughly 84% seen once, with 3% to 3.5% in the top ten. Sample: PBMCs, taken at disease progression, from a patient treated with ibrutinib. The source of these receptors is a human donor with chronic lymphocytic leukemia.

The chain combines TRBV18 with TRBJ2-7, with no clear D. Germline V lookup: CDR1 KGHSH, CDR2 LQKENI. V lost 2 bases to trimming and J lost 3 bases, with 5 bases between them. CDR3 length equals 12 residues. In DNA form, the CDR3 reads TGTGCCAGCTCACCATACGACTACGAGCAGTACTTC. Encoded protein: CASSPYDYEQYF. The full variable domain, in which reference TRBV18 and TRBJ2-7 provide the parts outside the CDR3, is NAGVMQNPRHLVRRRGQEARLRCSPMKGHSHVYWYRQLPEEGLKFMVYLQKENIIDESGMPKERFSAEFPKEGPSILRIQQVVRGDSAAYFCASSPYDYEQYFGPGTRLTVT.

This clone was recorded only once. The J gene is TRBJ2-3, the V gene TRBV7-3; tentatively, D is TRBD2 (5 bases). The CDR3 extends over 13 amino acids. Trimming pared 5 bases from V and 3 bases from J, leaving 9 bases between. Germline V gene data show CDR1 as SGHTA and CDR2 as FQGTGA. The CDR3 region is CASSPRGTDTQYF. CDR3 DNA sequence: TGTGCCAGCAGCCCCAGAGGGACAGATACGCAGTATTTT.

The rearrangement links TRBV9 to TRBJ2-2; D perhaps matches TRBD2 (5 bases). This CDR3 has 13 amino acids. Between the trimmed V and J ends, which lost 7 bases and 1 base, there was a span of 8 bases. The V gene's germline CDR1 is SGDLS and CDR2 YYNGEE. CDR3 DNA: TGTGCCAGCTCCGAGGGGAACACCGGGGAGCTGTTTTTT. This encodes CASSEGNTGELFF.

This clone was observed a single time. V is TRBV18 and J is TRBJ2-7; D is tentatively TRBD1 or TRBD2 (5 bases each). Per germline, CDR1 KGHSH and CDR2 LQKENI. There are 16 residues in the CDR3. With 4 bases removed from V and 1 base from J, the gap between germline ends came to 17 bases. The CDR3 reads CASSLGAPAESYEQYF. The CDR3, as DNA: TGTGCCAGCTCACTTGGGGCGCCAGCGGAATCCTACGAGCAGTACTTC.

The chain links TRBV30 to TRBJ2-1, with 9 bases that match TRBD2. There are 12 residues in the CDR3. Germline V CDR1 and CDR2: GTSNPN, SVGIG (reference sequence). Trimming cost V 5 bases and J 6 bases; bases outside gene matches: 2. CDR3 nucleotides: TGTGCCTGGGGTAGCGGGAGCAATGAGCAGTTCTTC. This codes for CAWGSGSNEQFF.

The chain is built from TRBV6-1 and TRBJ2-1, with 7 bases matching TRBD1. Unmatched junction bases numbered 5, after V lost 6 bases and J lost 0 bases. This CDR3 comprises 15 residues. Per germline, CDR1 MNHNS and CDR2 SASEGT. The CDR3 sequence: CASRADRNSYNEQFF. For the CDR3, the DNA is TGTGCCAGCAGAGCGGACAGGAACTCCTACAATGAGCAGTTCTTC.

In its sample, this clone was seen a few times. For the CDR3, the DNA is TGTGCCAGCAGCCAGGGTTACGCAGATGGCTACACCTTC. This gives the protein CASSQGYADGYTF. The V call is TRBV14, the J call TRBJ1-2; D is undetermined. Trimming cost V 3 bases and J 6 bases, with 11 bases left between them. The germline gives CDR1 SGHDN, CDR2 FVKESK. The CDR3 runs 13 residues.

This CDR3 reads CASSQDQGAGGRTEAFF. The CDR3 nucleotides are TGTGCCAGCAGCCAAGATCAAGGGGCAGGGGGCCGGACTGAAGCTTTCTTT. This chain uses TRBV14 with TRBJ1-1; 8 bases match TRBD1. V lost 0 bases, J lost 5 bases, and 11 bases stayed unmatched. Germline CDR1 SGHDN, CDR2 FVKESK. CDR3 length: 17 amino acids.

In nucleotides, the CDR3 is TGTGCCAGTAATAGTGGGACAGAAATTAACTATGGCTACACCTTC. It specifies CASNSGTEINYGYTF. The chain recombines TRBV19 with TRBJ1-2; 7 bases fit TRBD1. Per the germline V gene, CDR1 is LNHDA and CDR2 is SQIVND (reference sequence). The trim removed 7 bases at V and 1 base at J, leaving 9 bases unmatched. The CDR3 loop spans 15 amino acids.

This chain links TRBV28 with TRBJ1-5, with D uncertain. V lost 3 bases to trimming and J lost 5 bases, with 5 bases between them. Germline lookup yields CDR1 MDHEN and CDR2 SYDVKM. The CDR3 extends over 12 amino acids. The CDR3: CASSLVDQPQHF. The CDR3 DNA is TGTGCCAGCAGTTTGGTTGATCAGCCCCAGCATTTT.

This clone was seen only once. This chain joins TRBV7-9 and TRBJ1-4; D possibly corresponds to TRBD1 (5 bases). Trimming shortened V by 8 bases and J by 5 bases, and 12 bases separated the two germline ends. Germline V gives CDR1 SEHNR, CDR2 FQNEAQ (reference sequence). The CDR3 runs to 13 residues. The CDR3, as DNA: TGTGCCAGCCGTGGGACGGAGAATGAAAAACTGTTTTTT. Its translation: CASRGTENEKLFF.

The chain couples TRBV11-1 to TRBJ1-2, with a weak D call TRBD1 (6 bases). This CDR3 has 15 amino acids. CDR1 is SGHAT, CDR2 FQDESV, per germline (reference sequence). The V gene lost 3 bases and the J gene lost 4 bases, with 15 bases spanning the gap. In DNA, the CDR3 is TGTGCCAGCAGCTTCGGGGGCGCGGGTATCTATGGCTACACCTTC. Translation gives CASSFGGAGIYGYTF.

This chain uses TRBV28 with TRBJ1-3; a weak D match, TRBD1 (5 bases). Looked up from germline, CDR1 is MDHEN and CDR2 is SYDVKM. Trimming stripped 6 bases from V and 0 bases from J, with 15 bases between. CDR3 size: 16 residues. The CDR3 DNA follows: TGTGCCAGCAGACTCTTAACCGGGGCCTCTGGAAACACCATATATTTT. This gives the protein CASRLLTGASGNTIYF.

This rearrangement joins TRBV5-6 to TRBJ2-6; the D gene is possibly TRBD2 (5 bases). This CDR3 is 15 amino acids long. CDR1 SGHDT and CDR2 YYEEEE come from the germline V gene. The V and J ends lost 3 bases and 1 base respectively, with 8 bases between them. The CDR3 DNA reads TGTGCCAGCAGCTCAAGAGGGTCTGGGGCCAACGTCCTGACTTTC. This encodes CASSSRGSGANVLTF.

The chain's CDR3 is CASRQDYRVPHLAKNIQYF. The CDR3 nucleotides are TGTGCCAGCAGGCAGGACTACCGCGTCCCCCATCTAGCCAAAAACATTCAGTACTTC. The chain couples TRBV2 to TRBJ2-4, with a possible D match to TRBD2 (6 bases). The germline CDR1 and CDR2 sequences are SNHLY and FYNNEI. The CDR3 sequence is 19 residues long. Trimming shortened V by 6 bases and J by 0 bases, and 24 bases separated the two germline ends.